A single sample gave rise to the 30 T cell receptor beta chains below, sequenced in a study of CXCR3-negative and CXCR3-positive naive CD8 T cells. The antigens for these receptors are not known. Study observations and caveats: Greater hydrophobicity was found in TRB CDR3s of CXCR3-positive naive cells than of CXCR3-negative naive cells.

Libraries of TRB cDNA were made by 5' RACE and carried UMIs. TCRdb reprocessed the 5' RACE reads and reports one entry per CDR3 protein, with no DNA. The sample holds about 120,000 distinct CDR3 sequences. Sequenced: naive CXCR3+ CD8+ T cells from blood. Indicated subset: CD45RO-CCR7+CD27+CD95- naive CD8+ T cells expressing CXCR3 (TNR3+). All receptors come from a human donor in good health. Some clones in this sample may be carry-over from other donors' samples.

CDR3 loop: CASSPSDNEQFF. This chain uses TRBV18 with TRBJ2-1. This CDR3 has 12 residues. Looked up from germline, CDR1 is KGHSH and CDR2 is LQKENI.

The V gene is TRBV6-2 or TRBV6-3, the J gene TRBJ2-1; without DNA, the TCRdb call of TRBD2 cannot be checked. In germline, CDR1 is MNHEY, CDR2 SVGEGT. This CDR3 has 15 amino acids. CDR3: CASNPLAGVDNEQFF.

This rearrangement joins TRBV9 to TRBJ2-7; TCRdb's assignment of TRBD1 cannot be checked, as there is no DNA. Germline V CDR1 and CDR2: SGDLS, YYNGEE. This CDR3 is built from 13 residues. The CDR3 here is CASSVQGAGEQYF.

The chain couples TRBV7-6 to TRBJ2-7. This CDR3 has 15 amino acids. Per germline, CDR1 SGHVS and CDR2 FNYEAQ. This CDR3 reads CASSLGFRSSYEQYF. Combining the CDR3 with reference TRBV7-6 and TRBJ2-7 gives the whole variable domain GAGVSQSPRYKVTKRGQDVALRCDPISGHVSLYWYRQALGQGPEFLTYFNYEAQQDKSGLPNDRFSAERPEGSISTLTIQRTEQRDSAMYRCASSLGFRSSYEQYFGPGTRLTVT.

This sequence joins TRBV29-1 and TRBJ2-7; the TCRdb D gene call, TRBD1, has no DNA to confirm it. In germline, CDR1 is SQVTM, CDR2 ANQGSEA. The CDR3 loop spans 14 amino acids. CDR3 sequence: CSVVAWTGIYEQYF.

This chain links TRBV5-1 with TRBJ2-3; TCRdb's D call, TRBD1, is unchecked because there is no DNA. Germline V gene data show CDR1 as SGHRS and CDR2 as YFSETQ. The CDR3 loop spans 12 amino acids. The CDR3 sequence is CASLGDADTQYF.

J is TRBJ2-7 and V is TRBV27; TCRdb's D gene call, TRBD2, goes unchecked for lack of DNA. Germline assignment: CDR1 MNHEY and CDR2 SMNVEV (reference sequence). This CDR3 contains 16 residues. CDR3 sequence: CASSLGSFQAGYEQYF.

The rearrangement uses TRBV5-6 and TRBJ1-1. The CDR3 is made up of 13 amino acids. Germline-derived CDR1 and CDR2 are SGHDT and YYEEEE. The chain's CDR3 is CASSSWGGTEAFF.

The CDR3 sequence is CASSLSSRGRRHYEQYF. This chain connects TRBV27 to TRBJ2-7; TCRdb outputs TRBD1, but without DNA this stays unchecked. Germline loops: CDR1 MNHEY, CDR2 SMNVEV (reference sequence). The CDR3 is 17 amino acids.

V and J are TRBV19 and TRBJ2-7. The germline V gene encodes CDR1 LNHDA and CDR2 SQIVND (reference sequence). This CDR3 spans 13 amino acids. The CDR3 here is CASSIDRAYEQYF.

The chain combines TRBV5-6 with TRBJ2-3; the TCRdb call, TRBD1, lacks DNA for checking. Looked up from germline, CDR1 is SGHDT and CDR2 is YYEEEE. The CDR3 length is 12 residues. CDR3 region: CASRIRGSTQYF.

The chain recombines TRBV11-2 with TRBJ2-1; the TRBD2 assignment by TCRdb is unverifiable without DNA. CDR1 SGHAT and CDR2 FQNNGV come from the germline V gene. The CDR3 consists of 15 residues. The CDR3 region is CASSLTSGRSNEQFF. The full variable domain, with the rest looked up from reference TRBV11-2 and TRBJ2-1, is EAGVAQSPRYKIIEKRQSVAFWCNPISGHATLYWYQQILGQGPKLLIQFQNNGVVDDSQLPKDRFSAERLKGVDSTLKIQPAKLEDSAVYLCASSLTSGRSNEQFFGPGTRLTVL.

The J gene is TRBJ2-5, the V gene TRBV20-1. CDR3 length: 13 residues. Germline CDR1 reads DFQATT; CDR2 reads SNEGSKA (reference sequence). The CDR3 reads CSGDDNGQETQYF.

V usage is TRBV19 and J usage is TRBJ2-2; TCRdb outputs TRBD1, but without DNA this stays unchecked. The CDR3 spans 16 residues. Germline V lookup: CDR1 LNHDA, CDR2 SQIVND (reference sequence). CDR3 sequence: CASSTIPGGVTGELFF. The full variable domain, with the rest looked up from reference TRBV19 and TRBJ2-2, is DGGITQSPKYLFRKEGQNVTLSCEQNLNHDAMYWYRQDPGQGLRLIYYSQIVNDFQKGDIAEGYSVSREKKESFPLTVTSAQKNPTAFYLCASSTIPGGVTGELFFGEGSRLTVL.

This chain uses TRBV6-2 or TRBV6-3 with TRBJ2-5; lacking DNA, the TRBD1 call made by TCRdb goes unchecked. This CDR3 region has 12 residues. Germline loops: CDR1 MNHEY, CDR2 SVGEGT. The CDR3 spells CASTLQGETQYF.

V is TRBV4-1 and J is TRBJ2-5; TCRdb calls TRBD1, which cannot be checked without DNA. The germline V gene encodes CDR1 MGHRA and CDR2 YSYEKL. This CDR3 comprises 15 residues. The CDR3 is CASSQYPGQGETQYF.

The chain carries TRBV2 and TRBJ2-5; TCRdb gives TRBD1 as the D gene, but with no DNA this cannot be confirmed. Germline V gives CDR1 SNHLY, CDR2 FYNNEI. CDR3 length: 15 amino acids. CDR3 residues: CASSEGGAFVETQYF.

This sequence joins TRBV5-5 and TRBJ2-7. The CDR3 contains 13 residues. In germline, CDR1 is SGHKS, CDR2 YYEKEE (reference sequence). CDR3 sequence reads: CASSLGVTDEQYF.

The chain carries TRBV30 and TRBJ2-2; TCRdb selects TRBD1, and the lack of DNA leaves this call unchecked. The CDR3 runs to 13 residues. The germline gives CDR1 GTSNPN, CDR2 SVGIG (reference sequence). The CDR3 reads CAWGQGYTGELFF.

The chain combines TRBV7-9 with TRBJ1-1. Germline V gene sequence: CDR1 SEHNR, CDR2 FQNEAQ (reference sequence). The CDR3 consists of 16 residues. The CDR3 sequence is CASSGEFGGLNTEAFF. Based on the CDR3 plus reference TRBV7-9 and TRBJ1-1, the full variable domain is DTGVSQNPRHKITKRGQNVTFRCDPISEHNRLYWYRQTLGQGPEFLTYFQNEAQLEKSRLLSDRFSAERPKGSFSTLEIQRTEQGDSAMYLCASSGEFGGLNTEAFFGQGTRLTVV.

The CDR3: CASSGDYNEQFF. V and J are TRBV12-3 or TRBV12-4 and TRBJ2-1. CDR3 size: 12 residues.

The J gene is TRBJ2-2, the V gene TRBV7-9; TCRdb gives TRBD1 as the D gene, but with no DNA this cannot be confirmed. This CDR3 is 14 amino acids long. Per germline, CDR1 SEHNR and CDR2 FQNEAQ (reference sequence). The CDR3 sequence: CASSLVQVTGELFF.

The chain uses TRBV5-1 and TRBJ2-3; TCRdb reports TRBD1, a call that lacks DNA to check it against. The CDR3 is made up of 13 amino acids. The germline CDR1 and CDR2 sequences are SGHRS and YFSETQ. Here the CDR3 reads CASSPWVADTQYF.

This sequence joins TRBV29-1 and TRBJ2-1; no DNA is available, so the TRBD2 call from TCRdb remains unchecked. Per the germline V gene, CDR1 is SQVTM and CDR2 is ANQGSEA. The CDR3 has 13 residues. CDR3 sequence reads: CSASGGPYNEQFF.

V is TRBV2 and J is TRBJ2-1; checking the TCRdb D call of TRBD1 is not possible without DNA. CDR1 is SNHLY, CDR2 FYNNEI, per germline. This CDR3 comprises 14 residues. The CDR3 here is CASTRGGVYNEQFF. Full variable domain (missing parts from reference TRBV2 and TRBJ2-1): EPEVTQTPSHQVTQMGQEVILRCVPISNHLYFYWYRQILGQKVEFLVSFYNNEISEKSEIFDDQFSVERPDGSNFTLKIRSTKLEDSAMYFCASTRGGVYNEQFFGPGTRLTVL.

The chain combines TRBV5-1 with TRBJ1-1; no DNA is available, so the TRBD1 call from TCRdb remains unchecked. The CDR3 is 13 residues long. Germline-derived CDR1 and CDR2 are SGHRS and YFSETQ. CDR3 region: CASSPDSNTEAFF.

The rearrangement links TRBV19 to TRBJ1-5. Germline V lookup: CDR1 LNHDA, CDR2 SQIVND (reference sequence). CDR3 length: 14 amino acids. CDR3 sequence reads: CASSTGSANQPQHF.

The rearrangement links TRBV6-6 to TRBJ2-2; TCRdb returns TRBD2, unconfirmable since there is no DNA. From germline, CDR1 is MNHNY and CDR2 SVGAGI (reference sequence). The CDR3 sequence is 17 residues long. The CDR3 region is CASSHNGPSPNTGELFF.

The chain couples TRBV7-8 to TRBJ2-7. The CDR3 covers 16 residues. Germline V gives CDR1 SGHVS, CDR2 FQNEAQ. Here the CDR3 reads CASSLVIGSVSYEQYF.

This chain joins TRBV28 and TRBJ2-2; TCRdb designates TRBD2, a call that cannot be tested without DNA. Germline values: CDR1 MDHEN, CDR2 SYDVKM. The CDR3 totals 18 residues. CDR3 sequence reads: CASSLQGLAGENTGELFF. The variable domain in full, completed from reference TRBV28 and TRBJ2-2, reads DVKVTQSSRYLVKRTGEKVFLECVQDMDHENMFWYRQDPGLGLRLIYFSYDVKMKEKGDIPEGYSVSREKKERFSLILESASTNQTSMYLCASSLQGLAGENTGELFFGEGSRLTVL.